The 6 T cell receptor beta chains below come from one sample, sequenced in a study of CD8 T cells in ankylosing spondylitis. TCRdb ran MiXCR on the 5' RACE reads and lists one entry per CDR3 protein. The table lists roughly 40,000 distinct CDR3 sequences, 2.5% to 3% of them singletons. The source material was blood, either unsorted or a sorted T cell fraction (not recorded which). The source of these receptors is a male donor with ankylosing spondylitis or in good health (not recorded which).

This clonotype was seen ten or more times. In DNA form, the CDR3 reads TGTGCCAGCAGCGCCCGGGACGTAGAGGGTGGGCAGTACTTC. Protein product: CASSARDVEGGQYF. V gene TRBV9 combines with J gene TRBJ2-7; D may match TRBD1 or TRBD2 (5 bases each). The CDR3 spans 14 residues. The V gene's germline CDR1 is SGDLS and CDR2 YYNGEE. Trimming stripped 3 bases from V and 9 bases from J, with 19 bases between.

This clonotype has at least ten counts. The rearrangement links TRBV9 to TRBJ2-7; D remains unclear. The V gene's germline CDR1 is SGDLS and CDR2 YYNGEE. Trimming cost V 0 bases and J 0 bases, with 7 bases left between them. This CDR3 spans 14 amino acids. CDR3 sequence reads: CASSVGLSSYEQYF. The CDR3 nucleotides are TGTGCCAGCAGCGTAGGGTTGAGCTCCTACGAGCAGTACTTC.

The table lists this clonotype with many counts. This chain links TRBV9 with TRBJ2-3; no reliable D call. V was clipped by 4 bases and J by 0 bases, with 12 bases between them. The germline V gene encodes CDR1 SGDLS and CDR2 YYNGEE. The CDR3 consists of 15 residues. The CDR3 spells CASSITPSSTDTQYF. Written as DNA, the CDR3 is TGTGCCAGCAGCATTACCCCGTCTAGCACAGATACGCAGTATTTT.

This clonotype is classed as medium-sized. This chain uses TRBV9 with TRBJ2-7; D possibly uses TRBD1 or TRBD2 (5 bases each). Germline V gives CDR1 SGDLS, CDR2 YYNGEE. V was shortened by 4 bases and J by 6 bases, with 14 bases between the two germline ends. There are 13 residues in the CDR3. In nucleotides, the CDR3 is TGTGCCAGCAGCTTTGGGGACGGCTCCGAGCAGTACTTC. Its protein is CASSFGDGSEQYF.

This clonotype was found many times. V usage is TRBV9 and J usage is TRBJ2-1, with 8 bases matching TRBD2. This CDR3 has 15 amino acids. J lost 3 bases, V lost 0 bases, and 2 bases had no gene match. The germline V gene encodes CDR1 SGDLS and CDR2 YYNGEE. CDR3 loop: CASSVVAGSYNEQFF. The CDR3 nucleotides read TGTGCCAGCAGCGTAGTAGCGGGAAGCTACAATGAGCAGTTCTTC.

This clonotype was counted many times. The chain links TRBV9 to TRBJ1-5; 9 nucleotides agree with TRBD1. V trimming: 4 bases; J trimming: 7 bases; junction bases outside the gene matches: 6. The CDR3 totals 14 residues. Per the germline V gene, CDR1 is SGDLS and CDR2 is YYNGEE. CDR3 DNA sequence: TGTGCCAGCAGCCTAACAGGGGGCGGCCAGCCCCAGCATTTT. Translated, it gives CASSLTGGGQPQHF.